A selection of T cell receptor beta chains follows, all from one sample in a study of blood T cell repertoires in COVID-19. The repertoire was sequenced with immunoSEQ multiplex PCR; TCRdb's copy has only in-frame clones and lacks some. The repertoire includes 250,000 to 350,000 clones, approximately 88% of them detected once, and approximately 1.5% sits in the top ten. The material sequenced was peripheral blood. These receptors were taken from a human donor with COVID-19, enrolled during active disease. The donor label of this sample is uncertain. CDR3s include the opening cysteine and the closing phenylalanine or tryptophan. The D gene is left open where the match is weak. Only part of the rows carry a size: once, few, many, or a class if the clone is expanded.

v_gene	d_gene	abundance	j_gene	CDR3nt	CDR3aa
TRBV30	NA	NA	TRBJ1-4	TGTGCCTGGAGTGTGAGGGGGATCGAGGAAAAACTGTTTTTT	CAWSVRGIEEKLFF
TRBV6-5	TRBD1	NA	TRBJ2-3	TGTGCCAGCAGTACCAGGGGGCGTAGCACAGATACGCAGTATTTT	CASSTRGRSTDTQYF
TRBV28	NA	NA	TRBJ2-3	TGTGCCAGCAGTCCAACACGGCGGGGTACGCAGTATTTT	CASSPTRRGTQYF
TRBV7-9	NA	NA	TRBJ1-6	TGTGCCAGCAGCTTGTCCGGGACCCGGGAGGATTCACCCCTCCACTTT	CASSLSGTREDSPLHF
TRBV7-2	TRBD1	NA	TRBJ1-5	TGTGCCAGCAGCTTAGTAACAGGGGAACAGCCCCAGCATTTT	CASSLVTGEQPQHF
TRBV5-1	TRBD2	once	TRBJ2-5	TGCGCCAGCAGCCCGGGAGGAGAGACCCAGTACTTC	CASSPGGETQYF
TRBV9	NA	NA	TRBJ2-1	TGTGCCAGCAGCGTAGCACCCTTCACTGTCAATGAGCAGTTCTTC	CASSVAPFTVNEQFF
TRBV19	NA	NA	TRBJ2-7	TGTGCCAGTAGTATAGATGACTCAGCCTACGAGCAGTACTTC	CASSIDDSAYEQYF
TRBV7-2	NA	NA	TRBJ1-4	TGTGCCAGCAGCTTAGCAGCGGGGGAATATGAAAAACTGTTTTTT	CASSLAAGEYEKLFF
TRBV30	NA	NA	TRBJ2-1	TGTGCCTGGAGCGGACAGCAACACAATGAGCAGTTCTTC	CAWSGQQHNEQFF
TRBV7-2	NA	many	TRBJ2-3	TGTGCCAGCAGCTTAATTGCGGGCCCTGCAGATACGCAGTATTTT	CASSLIAGPADTQYF
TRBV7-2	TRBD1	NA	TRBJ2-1	TGTGCCAGCAGCCAGGGACAGGGCCCGTTCTTC	CASSQGQGPFF
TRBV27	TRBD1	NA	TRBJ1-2	TGTGCCAGCAGTGGTACCCGGACAGGGTCCTATGGCTACACCTTC	CASSGTRTGSYGYTF
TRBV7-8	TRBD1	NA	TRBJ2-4	TGTGCCAGCAGCTTACCAGGGGGAAACATTCAGTACTTC	CASSLPGGNIQYF
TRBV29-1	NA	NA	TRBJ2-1	TGCAGCGTTGAAGATGGGGGGTACCCTTGGGGGAATGAGCAGTTCTTC	CSVEDGGYPWGNEQFF
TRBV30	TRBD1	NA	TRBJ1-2	TGTGCCTGGAGCCCGGACAGGGGAAACTATGGCTACACCTTC	CAWSPDRGNYGYTF
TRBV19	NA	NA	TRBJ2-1	TGTGCCAGTAGTATGCCCACGACTAGTACCCCCTACAATGAGCAGTTCTTC	CASSMPTTSTPYNEQFF
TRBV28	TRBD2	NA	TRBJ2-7	TGTGCCAGCAGCTCCCTAGCGGGAGTGGGCGAGCAGTACTTC	CASSSLAGVGEQYF
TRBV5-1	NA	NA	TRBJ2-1	TGCGCCAGCAGCTTGACAGAGTTCTACAATGAGCAGTTCTTC	CASSLTEFYNEQFF
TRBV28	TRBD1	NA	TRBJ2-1	TGTGCCAGCAGTCCCACAGGTTTAGGGGGCGCCTACAATGAGCAGTTCTTC	CASSPTGLGGAYNEQFF
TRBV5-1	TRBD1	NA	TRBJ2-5	TGCGCCAGCAGCTTCGGGACAGGTCAAGAGACCCAGTACTTC	CASSFGTGQETQYF
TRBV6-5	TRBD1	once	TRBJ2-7	TGTGCCAGCAGAGCTACAGGGGCTCTCTACGAGCAGTACTTC	CASRATGALYEQYF
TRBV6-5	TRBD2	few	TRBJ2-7	TGTGCCAGCAGCCCCCGGACTAGCGGATACGAGCAGTACTTC	CASSPRTSGYEQYF
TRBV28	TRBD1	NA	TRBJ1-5	TGTGCCAGCACCTTTGGGTCACAGGGGCGTCGAAGCAATCAGCCCCAGCATTTT	CASTFGSQGRRSNQPQHF
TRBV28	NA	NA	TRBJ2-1	TGTGCCAGCAGATCCGACACGTCGGACTACAATGAGCAGTTCTTC	CASRSDTSDYNEQFF
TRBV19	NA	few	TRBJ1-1	TGTGCCAGTAGTCCTTGGGCCGAGGGATGGAGGAGGACTGAAGCTTTCTTT	CASSPWAEGWRRTEAFF
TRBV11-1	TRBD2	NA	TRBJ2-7	TGTGCCAGCAGCTTACGAGGGACTAGCGTTGACTACGAGCAGTACTTC	CASSLRGTSVDYEQYF
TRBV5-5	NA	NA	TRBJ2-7	TGTGCCAGCAGCTTGGAGGCAGGCGCCTACGAGCAGTACTTC	CASSLEAGAYEQYF
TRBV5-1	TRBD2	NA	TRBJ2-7	TGCGCCAGCAGCTTTCAGCGGGGAGACTACGAGCAGTACTTC	CASSFQRGDYEQYF
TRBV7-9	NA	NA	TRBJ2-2	TGTGCCAGCAGCTTTGGCCCTAGTCTCTCCGGGGAGCTGTTTTTT	CASSFGPSLSGELFF
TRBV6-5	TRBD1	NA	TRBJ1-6	TGTGCCAGCACTCTACAGGGGTCCAATTCACCCCTCCACTTT	CASTLQGSNSPLHF
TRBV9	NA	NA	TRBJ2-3	TGTGCCAGCTGCCGGGACACAGATACGCAGTATTTT	CASCRDTDTQYF
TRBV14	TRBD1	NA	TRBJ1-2	TGTGCCAGCAGCCTTTCAACAGGGGGCAGCTATGGCTACACCTTC	CASSLSTGGSYGYTF
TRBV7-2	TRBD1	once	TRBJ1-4	TGTGCCAGCAGACGGGACAGAGTAAATGAAAAACTGTTTTTT	CASRRDRVNEKLFF
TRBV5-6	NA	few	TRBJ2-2	TGTGCCAGCAGCTTGCCGTCCCTCACCGGGGAGCTGTTTTTT	CASSLPSLTGELFF
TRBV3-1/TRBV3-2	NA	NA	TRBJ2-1	TGTGCCAGCAGCCAAGAGAGGAGGGGCAATGAGCAGTTCTTC	CASSQERRGNEQFF
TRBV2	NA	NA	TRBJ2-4	TGTGCCAGCAGTGAACTTCGAGGAGGGTTGCTATCTAGCATTCAGTACTTC	CASSELRGGLLSSIQYF
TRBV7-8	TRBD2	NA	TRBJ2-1	TGTGCCAGCAGCCCCGAGCGGGGGTTGTACAATGAGCAGTTCTTC	CASSPERGLYNEQFF
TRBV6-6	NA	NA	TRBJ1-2	TGTGCCAGCAGTTACTCGATGCAGCAGGGCGGTGGCTACACCTTC	CASSYSMQQGGGYTF
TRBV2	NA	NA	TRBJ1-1	TGTGCCAGCAAGGGGCTGGAACAGACTGAAGCTTTCTTT	CASKGLEQTEAFF